The sequence of this TCR beta chain was determined in a study of T cells after yellow fever vaccination. Overall study findings and caveats: Few clonotypes appeared in both CD4 and CD8 compartments. Clones that expanded after primary vaccination mostly reappeared after the booster (96% CD4, 88% CD8).

The CDR3 length is 16 residues. CDR1 is SGHNT, CDR2 YYREEE, per germline (reference sequence). Trimming pared 0 bases from V and 0 bases from J, leaving 11 bases between. With regard to this clonotype: Its antigen is unidentified.

Template switching with 5'RACE generated the TCR cDNA and added a universal primer site and UMIs. MiXCR was run by TCRdb on the 5' RACE reads, yielding one entry per CDR3 protein. The table has roughly 150,000 distinct CDR3 sequences, 6.5% to 8.5% seen once; the top ten hold approximately 2.5%. This clonotype was obtained from a young man who received the YFV17D yellow fever vaccine. Sequences were derived from CD4+ T cells sorted from PBMCs, sampled 4 to 5 days after the first yellow fever vaccination. The V gene is TRBV5-4, the J gene TRBJ2-3; tentatively, D is TRBD1 (5 bases). This CDR3 is CASSLEGTGSTDTQYF. The CDR3 bases are TGTGCCAGCAGCTTGGAAGGCACAGGAAGCACAGATACGCAGTATTTT.